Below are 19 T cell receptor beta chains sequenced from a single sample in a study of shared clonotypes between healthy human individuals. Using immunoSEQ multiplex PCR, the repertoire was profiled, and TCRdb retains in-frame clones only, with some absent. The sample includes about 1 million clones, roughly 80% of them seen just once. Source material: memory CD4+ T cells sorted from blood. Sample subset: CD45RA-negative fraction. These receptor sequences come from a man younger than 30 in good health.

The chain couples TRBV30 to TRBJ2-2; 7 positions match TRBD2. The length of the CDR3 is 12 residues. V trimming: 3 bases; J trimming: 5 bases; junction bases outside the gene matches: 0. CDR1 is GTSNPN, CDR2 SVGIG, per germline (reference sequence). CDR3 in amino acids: CAWSGRTGELFF. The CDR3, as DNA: TGTGCCTGGAGCGGGAGGACCGGGGAGCTGTTTTTT.

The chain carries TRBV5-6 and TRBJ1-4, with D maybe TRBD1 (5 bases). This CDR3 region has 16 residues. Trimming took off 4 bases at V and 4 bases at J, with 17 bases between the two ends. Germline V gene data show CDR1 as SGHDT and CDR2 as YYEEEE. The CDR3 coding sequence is TGTGCCAGCAGCCGAATCCGGGACCTTTTTAATGAAAAACTGTTTTTT. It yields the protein CASSRIRDLFNEKLFF.

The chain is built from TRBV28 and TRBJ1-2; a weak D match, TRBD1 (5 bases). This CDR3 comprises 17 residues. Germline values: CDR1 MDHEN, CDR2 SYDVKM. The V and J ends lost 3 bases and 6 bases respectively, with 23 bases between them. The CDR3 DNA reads TGTGCCAGCAGTTTTAGGGGTTTCAGCCTTATGGGGAATGGCTACACCTTC. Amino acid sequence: CASSFRGFSLMGNGYTF.

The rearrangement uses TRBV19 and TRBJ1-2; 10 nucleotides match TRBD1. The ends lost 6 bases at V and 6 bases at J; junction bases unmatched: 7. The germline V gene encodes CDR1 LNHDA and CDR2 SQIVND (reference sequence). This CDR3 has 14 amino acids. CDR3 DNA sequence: TGTGCCAGTAGGGTGACAGGGGGCGCCGATGGCTACACCTTC. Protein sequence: CASRVTGGADGYTF.

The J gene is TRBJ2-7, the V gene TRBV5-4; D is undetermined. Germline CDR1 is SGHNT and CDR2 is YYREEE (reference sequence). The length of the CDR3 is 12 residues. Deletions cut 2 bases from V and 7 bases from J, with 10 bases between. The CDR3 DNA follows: TGTGCCAGCAGCTTAGGACCTCTAGAGCAGTACTTC. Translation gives CASSLGPLEQYF.

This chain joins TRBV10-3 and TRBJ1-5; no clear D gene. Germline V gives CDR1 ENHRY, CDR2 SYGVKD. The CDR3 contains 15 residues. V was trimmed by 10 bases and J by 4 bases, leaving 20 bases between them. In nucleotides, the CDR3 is TGTGCCAGACCACCTCGGTACGGAGGAAATCAGCCCCAGCATTTT. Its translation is CARPPRYGGNQPQHF.

The CDR3 loop is CASSVLFSGTTDTQYF. The CDR3 coding sequence is TGTGCCAGCAGCGTATTGTTTAGCGGGACCACAGATACGCAGTATTTT. V gene TRBV9 combines with J gene TRBJ2-3, with TRBD2 matching 8 bases. Trimming cost V 1 base and J 2 bases; bases outside gene matches: 6. Germline CDR1 SGDLS, CDR2 YYNGEE. This CDR3 contains 16 residues.

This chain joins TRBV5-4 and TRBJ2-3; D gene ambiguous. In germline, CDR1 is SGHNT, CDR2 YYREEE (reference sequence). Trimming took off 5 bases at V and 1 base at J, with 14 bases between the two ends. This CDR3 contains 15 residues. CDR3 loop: CASSKQTSRTDTQYF. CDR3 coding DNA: TGTGCCAGCAGTAAACAAACAAGTCGCACAGATACGCAGTATTTT.

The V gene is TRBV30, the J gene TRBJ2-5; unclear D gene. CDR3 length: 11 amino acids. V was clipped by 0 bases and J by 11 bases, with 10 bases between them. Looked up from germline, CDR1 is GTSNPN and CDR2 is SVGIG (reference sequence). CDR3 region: CAWSVPGLQYF. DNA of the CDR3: TGTGCCTGGAGTGTACCGGGTCTACAGTACTTC.

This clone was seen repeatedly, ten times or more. The CDR3: CASSTRGGADSATFF. CDR3 in DNA: TGTGCCAGTAGTACCCGAGGAGGAGCGGACAGCGCGACTTTCTTT. The chain has TRBV19 and TRBJ1-1; D may be TRBD1 (6 bases). The CDR3 is made up of 15 amino acids. Per germline, CDR1 LNHDA and CDR2 SQIVND (reference sequence). The V end was cut by 4 bases, the J end by 12 bases, with 24 bases between.

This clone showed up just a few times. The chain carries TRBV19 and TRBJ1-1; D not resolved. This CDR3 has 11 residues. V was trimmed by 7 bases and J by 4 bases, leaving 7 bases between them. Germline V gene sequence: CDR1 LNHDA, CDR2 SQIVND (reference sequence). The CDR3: CASNGATEAFF. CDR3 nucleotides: TGTGCCAGTAATGGCGCCACTGAAGCTTTCTTT.

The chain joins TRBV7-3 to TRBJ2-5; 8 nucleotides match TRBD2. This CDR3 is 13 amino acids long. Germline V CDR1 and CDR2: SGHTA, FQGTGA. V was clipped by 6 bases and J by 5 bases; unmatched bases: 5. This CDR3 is CASRSGGDETQYF. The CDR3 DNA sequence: TGTGCCAGCAGGAGCGGGGGTGATGAGACCCAGTACTTC.

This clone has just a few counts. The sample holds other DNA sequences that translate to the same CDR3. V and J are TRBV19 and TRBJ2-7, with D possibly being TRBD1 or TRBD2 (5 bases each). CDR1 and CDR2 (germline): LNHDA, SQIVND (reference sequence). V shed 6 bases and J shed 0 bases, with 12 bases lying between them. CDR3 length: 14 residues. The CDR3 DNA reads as TGTGCCAGTAGCCCAAGGGACGGCTCCTACGAGCAGTACTTC. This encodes CASSPRDGSYEQYF.

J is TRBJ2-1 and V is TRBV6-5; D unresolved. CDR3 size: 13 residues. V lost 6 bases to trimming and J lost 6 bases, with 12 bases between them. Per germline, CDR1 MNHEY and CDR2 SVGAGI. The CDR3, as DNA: TGTGCCAGCAGCCCGCCAAGGTCCAATGAGCAGTTCTTC. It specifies CASSPPRSNEQFF.

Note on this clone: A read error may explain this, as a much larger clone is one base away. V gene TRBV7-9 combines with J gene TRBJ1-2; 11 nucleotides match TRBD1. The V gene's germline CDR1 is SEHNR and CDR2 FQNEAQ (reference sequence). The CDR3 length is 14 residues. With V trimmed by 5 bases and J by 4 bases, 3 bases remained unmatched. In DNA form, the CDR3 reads TGTGCCAGCAGCCCCGGGACAGGGGGCTATGGCTACACCTTC. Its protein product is CASSPGTGGYGYTF.

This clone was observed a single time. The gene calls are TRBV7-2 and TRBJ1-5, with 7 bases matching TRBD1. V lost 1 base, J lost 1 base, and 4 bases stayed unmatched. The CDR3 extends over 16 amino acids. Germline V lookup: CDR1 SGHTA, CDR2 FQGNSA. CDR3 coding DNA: TGTGCCAGCAGCTTAGTAGGGGGACAGAGCAATCAGCCCCAGCATTTT. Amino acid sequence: CASSLVGGQSNQPQHF.

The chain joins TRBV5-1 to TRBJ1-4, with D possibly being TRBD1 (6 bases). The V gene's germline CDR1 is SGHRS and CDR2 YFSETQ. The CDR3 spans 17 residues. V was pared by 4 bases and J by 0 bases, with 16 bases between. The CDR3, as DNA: TGCGCCAGCAGCCTGGGGGACACAACCGCAACTAATGAAAAACTGTTTTTT. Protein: CASSLGDTTATNEKLFF.

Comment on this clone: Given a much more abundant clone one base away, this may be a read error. The chain's CDR3 is CASSWGQANYGYTF. The CDR3 coding sequence is TGCGCCAGCAGCTGGGGACAGGCTAACTATGGCTACACCTTC. The chain uses TRBV5-1 and TRBJ1-2; 8 nucleotides align to TRBD1. The germline V gene encodes CDR1 SGHRS and CDR2 YFSETQ. Trimming cost V 3 bases and J 0 bases; bases outside gene matches: 1. The CDR3 covers 14 residues.

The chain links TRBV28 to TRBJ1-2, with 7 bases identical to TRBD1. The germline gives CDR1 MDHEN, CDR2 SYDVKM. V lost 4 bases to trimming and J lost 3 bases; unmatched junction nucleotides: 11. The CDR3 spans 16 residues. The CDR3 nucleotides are TGTGCCAGCAGTTCGATAGGGGGGGACAGCTACTATGGCTACACCTTC. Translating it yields CASSSIGGDSYYGYTF.